These 25 T cell receptor beta chains originate from one sample sequenced in a study of cytomegalovirus exposure and HLA in healthy donors. 60 Vbeta and 13 Jbeta primers were used in PCR. Here immunoSEQ multiplex PCR was the method, and the copy in TCRdb shows in-frame clones only, minus some. The sample records 90,000 to 140,000 clones, under 85% being singletons. Specimen: PBMCs. These TCRs come from a man aged 35-49 years in good health and CMV-seronegative.

V usage is TRBV7-2 and J usage is TRBJ2-7; 16 bases agree with TRBD2. There are 16 residues in the CDR3. Germline V gene data show CDR1 as SGHTA and CDR2 as FQGNSA. Losses at the gene ends were 5 bases for V and 7 bases for J; bases not matched to a gene: 8. CDR3 in DNA: TGTGCCAGCAGCATTACGGGACTAGCGGGAGGGGGGGAGCAGTACTTC. It yields the protein CASSITGLAGGGEQYF.

CDR3 in amino acids: CASRSRLAGGYEQYF. CDR3 DNA sequence: TGTGCCAGCAGAAGCAGACTAGCGGGAGGTTACGAGCAGTACTTC. The gene calls are TRBV6-5 and TRBJ2-7, with 13 nucleotides matching TRBD2. Germline V gene sequence: CDR1 MNHEY, CDR2 SVGAGI. V dropped 6 bases and J dropped 4; count of bases not matched to a gene: 6. This CDR3 contains 15 residues.

This chain uses TRBV27 with TRBJ1-2; 9 bases map to TRBD1. Germline-derived CDR1 and CDR2 are MNHEY and SMNVEV (reference sequence). Germline trimming cut 5 bases from V and 5 bases from J; bases unmatched to any gene: 6. The CDR3 extends over 14 amino acids. The CDR3 nucleotides are TGTGCCAGCAGTCCATGGGACAGGGATTATGGCTACACCTTC. It codes for CASSPWDRDYGYTF.

V gene TRBV4-1 combines with J gene TRBJ2-7, with 8 bases lining up with TRBD2. Germline loops: CDR1 MGHRA, CDR2 YSYEKL. There are 17 residues in the CDR3. Trimming cost V 3 bases and J 3 bases; bases outside gene matches: 13. CDR3 sequence: CASSQGLAGGLNYEQYF. The DNA for the CDR3 is TGCGCCAGCAGCCAGGGGTTGGCGGGGGGCCTAAACTACGAGCAGTACTTC.

J is TRBJ2-2 and V is TRBV4-1; 7 bases fit TRBD2. With V trimmed by 5 bases and J by 6 bases, 6 bases remained unmatched. CDR1 MGHRA and CDR2 YSYEKL come from the germline V gene. The CDR3 covers 14 residues. CDR3 amino acids: CASSLGGVSGELFF. The CDR3 DNA is TGCGCCAGCAGCTTGGGGGGGGTCTCCGGGGAGCTGTTTTTT.

The chain has TRBV7-3 and TRBJ2-3; TRBD1 matches 8 bases. The CDR3 loop spans 19 amino acids. CDR1 is SGHTA and CDR2 is FQGTGA in the germline V gene. V lost 2 bases to trimming and J lost 2 bases; unmatched junction nucleotides: 15. The CDR3 sequence is CASSLSSNPTGGLTDTQYF. The CDR3 nucleotides read TGTGCCAGCAGCTTATCCTCAAATCCTACAGGGGGGCTCACAGATACGCAGTATTTT. Using reference TRBV7-3 and TRBJ2-3 for the parts outside the CDR3, the full variable domain is GAGVSQTPSNKVTEKGKYVELRCDPISGHTALYWYRQSLGQGPEFLIYFQGTGAADDSGLPNDRFFAVRPEGSVSTLKIQRTERGDSAVYLCASSLSSNPTGGLTDTQYFGPGTRLTVL.

This chain uses TRBV9 with TRBJ2-3; possible D gene TRBD2, 6 bases. This CDR3 is built from 14 residues. CDR1 and CDR2 from the germline V gene are SGDLS and YYNGEE. Trimming shortened V by 3 bases and J by 2 bases, and 10 bases separated the two germline ends. The CDR3 spells CASSAGTLTDTQYF. CDR3 DNA sequence: TGTGCCAGCAGCGCCGGGACTCTCACAGATACGCAGTATTTT.

The chain uses TRBV28 and TRBJ2-7, with 15 bases identical to TRBD2. The CDR3 contains 18 residues. Trimming took 5 bases from V and 3 from J; bases not matched to a gene: 11. Germline loops: CDR1 MDHEN, CDR2 SYDVKM. Here the CDR3 DNA reads TGTGCCAGCAGTCTGGGGACTAGCGGGAGGAGAAGTCGCTACGAGCAGTACTTC. It specifies CASSLGTSGRRSRYEQYF. Filled out from reference TRBV28 and TRBJ2-7, the complete variable domain reads DVKVTQSSRYLVKRTGEKVFLECVQDMDHENMFWYRQDPGLGLRLIYFSYDVKMKEKGDIPEGYSVSREKKERFSLILESASTNQTSMYLCASSLGTSGRRSRYEQYFGPGTRLTVT.

The V and J genes are TRBV7-9 and TRBJ2-7; 11 positions match TRBD2. Per the germline V gene, CDR1 is SEHNR and CDR2 is FQNEAQ (reference sequence). The CDR3 length is 16 residues. V was pared by 4 bases and J by 2 bases, with 7 bases of the junction left unmatched. The CDR3 sequence: CASSSTLAGVAYEQYF. The CDR3 nucleotides read TGTGCCAGCAGCTCGACACTAGCGGGAGTAGCCTACGAGCAGTACTTC.

The chain employs TRBV16 and TRBJ1-1; 10 nucleotides align to TRBD1. Germline V CDR1 and CDR2: KGHSY, FQNENV. J was trimmed by 5 bases and V by 5 bases; bases with no gene match: 8. The CDR3 runs to 15 residues. The CDR3, as DNA: TGTGCCAGCAGCGAAGCCCCGGGACAGGGGACTGAAGCTTTCTTT. Translation: CASSEAPGQGTEAFF.

This chain links TRBV4-1 with TRBJ1-5; perhaps TRBD1 as D (5 bases). V was trimmed by 4 bases and J by 4 bases, leaving 14 bases between them. CDR3 length equals 15 residues. Germline V gives CDR1 MGHRA, CDR2 YSYEKL. The CDR3 protein is CASSPLGGVNQPQHF. DNA for the CDR3: TGCGCCAGCAGCCCCCTGGGAGGGGTAAATCAGCCCCAGCATTTT.

The rearrangement links TRBV11-2 to TRBJ2-3, with 10 bases that match TRBD2. The CDR3 loop spans 17 amino acids. Trimming cost V 2 bases and J 0 bases; bases outside gene matches: 5. CDR1 is SGHAT, CDR2 FQNNGV, per germline. This CDR3 reads CASSLLSGGASTDTQYF. CDR3 sequence (DNA): TGTGCCAGCAGCTTACTGAGCGGGGGGGCGAGCACAGATACGCAGTATTTT.

This clone appeared a single time. This chain links TRBV7-2 with TRBJ2-1; D may be TRBD2 (5 bases). Germline values: CDR1 SGHTA, CDR2 FQGNSA. V lost 2 bases and J 2 bases, leaving 10 bases between the germline ends. This CDR3 has 15 residues. CDR3 residues: CASSLSGGTYNEQFF. The CDR3 DNA reads TGTGCCAGCAGCTTATCAGGAGGAACCTACAATGAGCAGTTCTTC.

The J gene is TRBJ1-1, the V gene TRBV5-6; 10 nucleotides agree with TRBD1. Germline V gives CDR1 SGHDT, CDR2 YYEEEE. CDR3 length: 14 amino acids. Trimming at V came to 0 bases and at J to 11 bases, leaving 7 bases not matched to a gene. Here the CDR3 DNA reads TGTGCCAGCAGCTTGGAGACAGGGGGCGCGAAGGCTTTCTTT. It translates to CASSLETGGAKAFF.

This clone came up once. The V call is TRBV30, the J call TRBJ1-1; TRBD1 is a possible D gene (5 bases). The CDR3 totals 13 residues. Germline V gives CDR1 GTSNPN, CDR2 SVGIG (reference sequence). V lost 0 bases, J lost 1 base, and 6 bases lay in between. CDR3 protein: CAWSVDRNTEAFF. In DNA form, the CDR3 reads TGTGCCTGGAGTGTAGACAGGAACACTGAAGCTTTCTTT.

The rearrangement joins TRBV30 to TRBJ2-1; TRBD2 aligns across 7 bases. With 0 bases clipped from V and 5 bases from J, the junction kept 7 bases outside the gene matches. From germline, CDR1 is GTSNPN and CDR2 SVGIG (reference sequence). CDR3 length: 15 amino acids. The CDR3 bases are TGTGCCTGGAGTGTAATAGCGGGTGGTAACAATGAGCAGTTCTTC. It codes for CAWSVIAGGNNEQFF.

This clone is a singleton in its sample. The rearrangement uses TRBV11-2 and TRBJ2-1; tentatively, D is TRBD1 (6 bases). The V end lost 4 bases, the J end lost 8 bases, and 15 bases lay between the germline ends. CDR1 is SGHAT, CDR2 FQNNGV, per germline. There are 14 residues in the CDR3. DNA of the CDR3: TGTGCCAGCAGCTCAGGCGGCAGGGGACATGAGCAGTTCTTC. Translated: CASSSGGRGHEQFF.

The chain recombines TRBV7-9 with TRBJ1-1, with a tentative D call TRBD1 (6 bases). CDR3 length equals 15 residues. The germline gives CDR1 SEHNR, CDR2 FQNEAQ (reference sequence). The ends were cut back, 3 bases at V and 4 bases at J, with 15 bases in the middle. The CDR3 sequence is CASSLYQGPGTEAFF. The CDR3 DNA reads TGTGCCAGCAGCTTGTATCAGGGGCCGGGCACTGAAGCTTTCTTT. The full variable domain, its missing parts supplied by reference TRBV7-9 and TRBJ1-1, is DTGVSQNPRHKITKRGQNVTFRCDPISEHNRLYWYRQTLGQGPEFLTYFQNEAQLEKSRLLSDRFSAERPKGSFSTLEIQRTEQGDSAMYLCASSLYQGPGTEAFFGQGTRLTVV.

V is TRBV28 and J is TRBJ2-7; maybe TRBD2 (5 bases). Trimming shortened V by 3 bases and J by 5 bases, and 11 bases separated the two germline ends. Germline V gene data show CDR1 as MDHEN and CDR2 as SYDVKM. The CDR3 has 13 residues. The CDR3 nucleotides read TGTGCCAGCAGTTTTGGCGGGCGGGACGAGCAGTACTTC. Translated: CASSFGGRDEQYF.

The chain combines TRBV10-2 with TRBJ2-7; 11 positions agree with TRBD2. Germline V lookup: CDR1 WSHSY, CDR2 SAAADI. The V gene end was trimmed by 5 bases and the J gene end by 6 bases; junction bases not matched to a gene: 0. This CDR3 has 12 amino acids. CDR3 in amino acids: CASSTSGSEQYF. CDR3 in DNA: TGCGCCAGCAGTACTAGCGGGAGCGAGCAGTACTTC.

The chain links TRBV7-9 to TRBJ2-1; tentatively, D is TRBD1 (6 bases). V lost 4 bases, J lost 1 base, and 14 bases lay in between. Germline V gene data show CDR1 as SEHNR and CDR2 as FQNEAQ (reference sequence). This CDR3 region has 16 residues. CDR3 in amino acids: CASSSTDSPSYNEQFF. The CDR3 nucleotides are TGTGCCAGCAGCTCCACGGACAGTCCATCCTACAATGAGCAGTTCTTC.

V is TRBV5-1 and J is TRBJ1-1; the D is unclear. CDR3 length: 14 amino acids. V dropped 0 bases and J dropped 5 bases, with 11 bases sitting between them. Germline V gives CDR1 SGHRS, CDR2 YFSETQ. This CDR3 reads CASSLARGLTEAFF. CDR3 DNA: TGCGCCAGCAGCTTGGCGCGGGGTCTTACTGAAGCTTTCTTT.

V gene TRBV5-1 combines with J gene TRBJ2-5, with D maybe TRBD2 (6 bases). The CDR3 consists of 13 residues. The V gene lost 4 bases and the J gene lost 3 bases, with 10 bases spanning the gap. The germline V gene encodes CDR1 SGHRS and CDR2 YFSETQ. CDR3 in amino acids: CASSRGAEETQYF. The CDR3, as DNA: TGCGCCAGCAGCCGCGGGGCCGAAGAGACCCAGTACTTC.

The chain is built from TRBV28 and TRBJ1-3; D gene uncertain. The CDR3 runs to 11 residues. V dropped 3 bases and J dropped 6 bases, with 3 bases sitting between them. CDR1 is MDHEN and CDR2 is SYDVKM in the germline V gene. The CDR3 bases are TGTGCCAGCAGTTTGGCAAACACCATATATTTT. It is translated as CASSLANTIYF.

V and J are TRBV5-6 and TRBJ2-1; 10 nucleotides line up with TRBD1. V dropped 4 bases and J dropped 6; count of bases not matched to a gene: 4. CDR1 and CDR2 (germline): SGHDT, YYEEEE. The CDR3 runs 14 residues. CDR3 region: CASSMGQGINEQFF. The CDR3 DNA sequence: TGTGCCAGCAGCATGGGACAGGGGATCAATGAGCAGTTCTTC.